One sample yielded the 31 T cell receptor beta chains listed below, sequenced in a study of control samples from healthy donors and cancer patients. Sequenced by immunoSEQ multiplex PCR; TCRdb stores in-frame clones only, minus some. The sample yields 100,000 to 150,000 clones, 88% seen once. Material: blood. Receptors originate from a man between 50 and 59 years old in good health.

The V and J genes are TRBV5-5 and TRBJ2-7; 7 positions agree with TRBD1. The CDR3 is 12 residues long. Germline CDR1 and CDR2: SGHKS and YYEKEE (reference sequence). Trimming at V came to 5 bases and at J to 5 bases, leaving 4 bases not matched to a gene. In DNA, the CDR3 is TGTGCCAGCAGTTCGACAGGGCACGAGCAGTACTTC. Protein product: CASSSTGHEQYF.

The chain couples TRBV6-6 to TRBJ1-5, with 7 positions matching TRBD1. Germline V gene sequence: CDR1 MNHNY, CDR2 SVGAGI (reference sequence). The CDR3 runs to 15 residues. Trimming removed 5 bases from V and 3 bases from J; junction bases left unmatched: 7. The CDR3 nucleotides read TGTGCCAGCAGTCCCGGGACAGAGAACAATCAGCCCCAGCATTTT. Protein product: CASSPGTENNQPQHF.

This chain uses TRBV3-1 (or the pseudogene TRBV3-2) with TRBJ1-2, with a tentative D call TRBD1 (6 bases). Between the trimmed V and J ends, which lost 1 base and 7 bases, there was a span of 16 bases. Germline-derived CDR1 and CDR2 are LGHDT and YNNKEL (reference sequence). The CDR3 covers 15 residues. The CDR3 bases are TGTGCCAGCAGCCAAGGGGGACACACCAGCAGTGGCTACACCTTC. Amino acid sequence: CASSQGGHTSSGYTF.

The V and J genes are TRBV15 and TRBJ2-5; tentative D call: TRBD2 (7 bases). Germline assignment: CDR1 LNHNV and CDR2 YYDKDF (reference sequence). Trimming took off 11 bases at V and 5 bases at J, with 18 bases between the two ends. This CDR3 is built from 13 residues. DNA of the CDR3: TGTGCCCTGGGGGGGGCAGCAGGGGAGACCCAGTACTTC. Encoded protein: CALGGAAGETQYF.

This sequence joins TRBV5-4 and TRBJ2-3; D unclear. The CDR3 length is 14 residues. The V gene's germline CDR1 is SGHNT and CDR2 YYREEE (reference sequence). Trimming cost V 0 bases and J 0 bases, with 5 bases left between them. CDR3: CASSLGGSTDTQYF. The CDR3, as DNA: TGTGCCAGCAGCTTGGGAGGAAGCACAGATACGCAGTATTTT.

The chain couples TRBV15 to TRBJ2-3, with 12 bases aligning to TRBD2. In germline, CDR1 is LNHNV, CDR2 YYDKDF (reference sequence). The CDR3 sequence is 17 residues long. V trimming: 3 bases; J trimming: 6 bases; junction bases outside the gene matches: 10. The CDR3 coding sequence is TGTGCCACCAGCAGGTCTCTAGCGGGGGGGCGTGGGGATACGCAGTATTTT. Protein product: CATSRSLAGGRGDTQYF.

V gene TRBV10-3 combines with J gene TRBJ1-1; the D is unclear. The CDR3 contains 13 residues. The germline CDR1 and CDR2 sequences are ENHRY and SYGVKD. Trimming stripped 0 bases from V and 4 bases from J, with 6 bases between. CDR3 region: CAISESRGTEAFF. CDR3 in DNA: TGTGCCATCAGTGAGTCCCGGGGCACTGAAGCTTTCTTT.

This sequence joins TRBV5-4 and TRBJ2-5; D is unresolved. Per germline, CDR1 SGHNT and CDR2 YYREEE (reference sequence). Trimming stripped 5 bases from V and 5 bases from J, with 13 bases between. The CDR3 has 13 residues. The DNA for the CDR3 is TGTGCCAGCAGACTTACTGGATCCGAGACCCAGTACTTC. This encodes CASRLTGSETQYF.

This clone was observed once. The chain carries TRBV28 and TRBJ1-1; D remains unclear. Germline loops: CDR1 MDHEN, CDR2 SYDVKM. The CDR3 spans 12 residues. The ends were cut back, 7 bases at V and 1 base at J, with 7 bases in the middle. The CDR3, as DNA: TGTGCCAGCATCCGGAGGAACACTGAAGCTTTCTTT. It codes for CASIRRNTEAFF.

The CDR3 region is CASSLRGLSSYEQYF. CDR3 in DNA: TGTGCCAGCAGTTTAAGGGGACTGAGCTCCTACGAGCAGTACTTC. The chain couples TRBV28 to TRBJ2-7; the D gene is possibly TRBD2 (6 bases). The CDR3 totals 15 residues. The germline V gene encodes CDR1 MDHEN and CDR2 SYDVKM. V shed 2 bases and J shed 0 bases, with 11 bases lying between them.

As DNA, the CDR3 is TGTGCCAGTAGTATTAAGCAGGGCACACCTGAAGCTTTCTTT. This codes for CASSIKQGTPEAFF. This chain uses TRBV19 with TRBJ1-1, with D maybe TRBD1 (5 bases). The germline V gene encodes CDR1 LNHDA and CDR2 SQIVND (reference sequence). Trimming removed 3 bases at V and 6 bases at J, with 14 bases between. The CDR3 contains 14 residues.

The rearrangement joins TRBV6-1 to TRBJ2-7; D unclear. Germline V gene data show CDR1 as MNHNS and CDR2 as SASEGT. There are 15 residues in the CDR3. Deletions cut 3 bases from V and 0 bases from J, with 12 bases between. CDR3 residues: CASSDEAQSSYEQYF. The CDR3 coding sequence is TGTGCCAGCAGTGATGAGGCCCAGAGCTCCTACGAGCAGTACTTC.

The rearrangement uses TRBV10-3 and TRBJ2-7, with 8 bases that match TRBD1. There are 14 residues in the CDR3. Germline V CDR1 and CDR2: ENHRY, SYGVKD. V was pared by 7 bases and J by 7 bases, with 12 bases of the junction left unmatched. CDR3 nucleotides: TGTGCCATCATGGGCGGCCAGGGGGCTGAGGAGCAGTACTTC. Translating it yields CAIMGGQGAEEQYF.

The chain is built from TRBV19 and TRBJ2-7; 8 nucleotides align to TRBD1. CDR1 and CDR2 (germline): LNHDA, SQIVND (reference sequence). The CDR3 loop spans 13 amino acids. V shed 5 bases and J 3 bases; nucleotides not matched to a gene: 3. This CDR3 reads CASSLGQVYEQYF. The CDR3 DNA follows: TGTGCCAGTAGTTTGGGACAGGTCTACGAGCAGTACTTC.

The chain is built from TRBV5-1 and TRBJ1-1; TRBD1 might be the D (5 bases). V dropped 0 bases and J dropped 2 bases, with 8 bases sitting between them. The CDR3 totals 14 residues. The V gene's germline CDR1 is SGHRS and CDR2 YFSETQ. CDR3 bases: TGCGCCAGCAGCTTGGAGGGGTTCAACACTGAAGCTTTCTTT. It is translated as CASSLEGFNTEAFF.

The V and J genes are TRBV19 and TRBJ1-2; no clear D gene. The CDR3 covers 15 residues. With 6 bases removed from V and 0 bases from J, the gap between germline ends came to 14 bases. Per germline, CDR1 LNHDA and CDR2 SQIVND (reference sequence). The CDR3 reads CASSSQSSANYGYTF. The CDR3 region has the DNA TGTGCCAGTAGCTCCCAGTCCTCGGCTAACTATGGCTACACCTTC.

The CDR3: CASSPGTVPNYGYTF. The CDR3 region has the DNA TGCGCCAGCAGCCCCGGGACAGTACCTAACTATGGCTACACCTTC. The rearrangement joins TRBV5-1 to TRBJ1-2, with TRBD1 matching over 7 bases. The length of the CDR3 is 15 residues. Germline CDR1 SGHRS, CDR2 YFSETQ. V lost 4 bases, J lost 0 bases, and 6 bases stayed unmatched.

This clone has a handful of counts. The rearrangement joins TRBV7-9 to TRBJ1-2; D is uncertain. The germline V gene has CDR1 SEHNR and CDR2 FQNEAQ (reference sequence). V was trimmed by 1 base and J by 8 bases, leaving 11 bases between them. The CDR3 runs 13 residues. CDR3 coding DNA: TGTGCCAGCAGCTTAGACGGGCGCGGAGGCTACACCTTC. Translated: CASSLDGRGGYTF. Based on the CDR3 plus reference TRBV7-9 and TRBJ1-2, the full variable domain is DTGVSQNPRHKITKRGQNVTFRCDPISEHNRLYWYRQTLGQGPEFLTYFQNEAQLEKSRLLSDRFSAERPKGSFSTLEIQRTEQGDSAMYLCASSLDGRGGYTFGSGTRLTVV.

The chain employs TRBV6-5 and TRBJ1-4; possible D gene TRBD1, 6 bases. Germline CDR1 and CDR2: MNHEY and SVGAGI. V lost 9 bases and J 10 bases, leaving 18 bases between the germline ends. This CDR3 region has 13 residues. CDR3 nucleotides: TGTGCCAGTACCCTTCCGGGGGGGCGAAAACTGTTTTTT. This codes for CASTLPGGRKLFF.

The chain is built from TRBV27 and TRBJ1-2; weak D call: TRBD1 (6 bases). Trimming removed 5 bases from V and 0 bases from J, with 10 bases in between. The length of the CDR3 is 14 residues. The V gene's germline CDR1 is MNHEY and CDR2 SMNVEV (reference sequence). The CDR3 DNA reads TGTGCCAGCAGTAGGGGGGGGACTAACTATGGCTACACCTTC. It is translated as CASSRGGTNYGYTF.

This chain joins TRBV12-5 and TRBJ2-3, with TRBD2 matching over 7 bases. The length of the CDR3 is 13 residues. J was trimmed by 6 bases and V by 9 bases; bases with no gene match: 9. Germline CDR1 LGHNT, CDR2 FRNRAP. CDR3 nucleotides: TGTGCTAGGGGGGGGGACCGCGGGGATACGCAGTATTTT. This gives the protein CARGGDRGDTQYF.

The V gene is TRBV2, the J gene TRBJ1-2; a possible D gene is TRBD1 (5 bases). Germline lookup yields CDR1 SNHLY and CDR2 FYNNEI. V lost 5 bases, J lost 8 bases, and 18 bases lay in between. This CDR3 has 14 residues. This CDR3 is CASSFDPGTGGYTF. CDR3 coding DNA: TGTGCCAGCAGTTTTGACCCAGGGACGGGGGGCTACACCTTC. Complete variable domain (other parts from reference TRBV2 and TRBJ1-2): EPEVTQTPSHQVTQMGQEVILRCVPISNHLYFYWYRQILGQKVEFLVSFYNNEISEKSEIFDDQFSVERPDGSNFTLKIRSTKLEDSAMYFCASSFDPGTGGYTFGSGTRLTVV.

V and J are TRBV19 and TRBJ2-3, with D maybe TRBD1 (5 bases). V was shortened by 5 bases and J by 0 bases, with 12 bases between the two germline ends. Germline CDR1 and CDR2: LNHDA and SQIVND (reference sequence). CDR3 length: 15 residues. DNA for the CDR3: TGTGCCAGTAGTCACAGGCCGACTAGCACAGATACGCAGTATTTT. This sequence encodes CASSHRPTSTDTQYF.

The J gene is TRBJ1-6, the V gene TRBV12-3 or TRBV12-4, with D unresolved. V shed 4 bases and J shed 14 bases, with 9 bases lying between them. The CDR3 has 11 amino acids. In nucleotides, the CDR3 is TGTGCCAGCAGTTCAAGTACGGCCCTCCACTTT. It translates to CASSSSTALHF.

CDR3 nucleotides: TGTGCCACCAGTGACTGGACTAGCGCCCAGTACAATGAGCAGTTCTTC. Translating gives CATSDWTSAQYNEQFF. The chain links TRBV24-1 to TRBJ2-1, with 9 positions matching TRBD2. Germline V gene sequence: CDR1 KGHDR, CDR2 SFDVKD. The V and J ends lost 4 bases and 4 bases, in that order; junction bases with no gene match: 7. This CDR3 contains 16 residues.

The genes are TRBV30 and TRBJ1-4; D perhaps matches TRBD1 (6 bases). The CDR3 runs to 15 residues. The ends were cut back, 4 bases at V and 4 bases at J, with 16 bases in the middle. Germline lookup yields CDR1 GTSNPN and CDR2 SVGIG (reference sequence). Written as DNA, the CDR3 is TGTGCCTGGAACCTCGGGGGGGCGAGTAATGAAAAACTGTTTTTT. Amino acids: CAWNLGGASNEKLFF.

This clone was counted a single time. The V and J genes are TRBV5-1 and TRBJ2-7, with TRBD1 matching over 10 bases. CDR1 is SGHRS, CDR2 YFSETQ, per germline. Trimming at V came to 2 bases and at J to 6 bases, leaving 5 bases not matched to a gene. The CDR3 runs to 14 residues. The CDR3, as DNA: TGCGCCAGCAGCTTAGACAGGGGGCTGGTCGAGCAGTACTTC. Protein product: CASSLDRGLVEQYF.

The chain joins TRBV10-3 to TRBJ1-1; TRBD1 might be the D (5 bases). The germline V gene has CDR1 ENHRY and CDR2 SYGVKD. V lost 2 bases to trimming and J lost 10 bases, with 17 bases between them. This CDR3 has 14 residues. Here the CDR3 reads CAISELDWGGVAFF. The CDR3 nucleotides are TGTGCCATCAGTGAGCTAGATTGGGGGGGTGTAGCTTTCTTT.

V gene TRBV28 combines with J gene TRBJ1-4; D call uncertain. CDR1 MDHEN and CDR2 SYDVKM come from the germline V gene. V dropped 2 bases and J dropped 10 bases, with 14 bases sitting between them. CDR3 size: 14 residues. Here the CDR3 reads CASSLRVGVGKLFF. The CDR3, as DNA: TGTGCCAGCAGTTTAAGAGTCGGGGTTGGAAAACTGTTTTTT.

This chain links TRBV2 with TRBJ2-1; 7 nucleotides match TRBD1. Germline V gene lookup returns CDR1 SNHLY and CDR2 FYNNEI. This CDR3 is 13 amino acids long. V shed 5 bases, J shed 5 bases, and the junction held 3 bases outside the gene matches. The CDR3 bases are TGTGCCAGCAGTAGGGACAGAAACAATGAGCAGTTCTTC. It translates to CASSRDRNNEQFF. Filled out from reference TRBV2 and TRBJ2-1, the complete variable domain reads EPEVTQTPSHQVTQMGQEVILRCVPISNHLYFYWYRQILGQKVEFLVSFYNNEISEKSEIFDDQFSVERPDGSNFTLKIRSTKLEDSAMYFCASSRDRNNEQFFGPGTRLTVL.

This clone was picked up one time. CDR3 nucleotide sequence: TGTGCCAGCAGCTCGACAGGGCCGGAGCAGTTCTTC. This gives the protein CASSSTGPEQFF. The rearrangement uses TRBV5-5 and TRBJ2-1, with 7 bases aligning to TRBD1. Germline V gene sequence: CDR1 SGHKS, CDR2 YYEKEE (reference sequence). V lost 3 bases, J lost 10 bases, and 4 bases stayed unmatched. The CDR3 is made up of 12 amino acids.